These T cell receptor beta chains were read from a single sample in a study of cytomegalovirus exposure and HLA in healthy donors. Method: immunoSEQ multiplex PCR; TCRdb's copy keeps in-frame clones and lacks some. The sample has 100,000 to 150,000 clones, roughly four fifths seen once. Sequenced sample: PBMCs. The source of these receptors is a woman aged 50 to 65 in good health and CMV-seronegative. Both conserved end residues are part of each CDR3. The D gene is left open where the match is weak. Size is stated for part of the rows, as once, few or many counts, or as a class when the clone is expanded.

CASSSFGTGSSGANVLTF | TGTGCCAGTAGTTCCTTCGGGACAGGGAGCTCTGGGGCCAACGTCCTGACTTTC | TRBJ2-6 | TRBV19 | NA | TRBD1
CASSMSAGGPDEQFF | TGTGCCAGTAGTATGTCAGCGGGAGGGCCCGATGAGCAGTTCTTC | TRBJ2-1 | TRBV19 | NA | TRBD2
CASSLSAGRETFF | TGTGCCAGCAGCTTATCCGCAGGCCGCGAGACTTTCTTT | TRBJ1-1 | TRBV11-3 | NA | NA
CASSLDGTVVYNEQFF | TGTGCCAGCAGCTTGGACGGGACAGTCGTGTACAATGAGCAGTTCTTC | TRBJ2-1 | TRBV5-4 | once | TRBD1
CASSAEGATNEKLFF | TGTGCCAGCAGCGCCGAGGGCGCAACTAATGAAAAACTGTTTTTT | TRBJ1-4 | TRBV9 | NA | NA
CAWSVRGHNYEQYF | TGTGCCTGGAGTGTTAGAGGGCATAACTACGAGCAGTACTTC | TRBJ2-7 | TRBV30 | few | NA
CASREGLVGGETQYF | TGTGCCAGCAGGGAAGGACTAGTTGGAGGGGAGACCCAGTACTTC | TRBJ2-5 | TRBV2 | NA | TRBD2
CASAPKGTSGNQPQHF | TGTGCCAGCGCGCCAAAGGGGACAAGCGGCAATCAGCCCCAGCATTTT | TRBJ1-5 | TRBV7-2 | NA | NA
CSVGTVGLYEQYF | TGCAGCGTTGGGACGGTAGGACTCTACGAGCAGTACTTC | TRBJ2-7 | TRBV29-1 | NA | NA
CASSFWTGEVRGYPF | TGTGCCAGCAGCTTTTGGACAGGGGAAGTACGGGGCTACCCCTTC | TRBJ1-2 | TRBV5-6 | NA | TRBD1
CASSPGLAGGVTGELFF | TGTGCCAGCAGCCCGGGACTAGCGGGAGGGGTCACCGGGGAGCTGTTTTTT | TRBJ2-2 | TRBV5-4 | few | TRBD2
CAISGLGGPGGYTF | TGTGCCATCAGTGGGTTAGGGGGCCCAGGTGGCTACACCTTC | TRBJ1-2 | TRBV10-3 | NA | TRBD1
CASSKAGLVGGDTQYF | TGTGCCAGCAGCAAAGCCGGACTAGTCGGGGGGGATACGCAGTATTTT | TRBJ2-3 | TRBV21-1 | NA | NA